Described below is a single T cell receptor beta chain sequence and its context. No antigen is known for it. Between the trimmed V and J ends, which lost 4 bases and 3 bases, there was a span of 14 bases. The CDR3 is made up of 15 amino acids. CDR1 and CDR2 (germline): SGHKS, YYEKEE (reference sequence). The data belong to a study of T cells in localized non-small cell lung cancer. General study results and limits: Turning up in adjacent lung were a median roughly 60 of the top 100 tumor clones.

Using immunoSEQ multiplex PCR, the repertoire was profiled, and TCRdb retains in-frame clones only, with some absent. The sample shows around 140,000 clones, roughly 90% of them seen only once. The chain joins TRBV5-5 to TRBJ1-3; D might be TRBD1 (5 bases). Source: peripheral blood, taken before any cancer treatment. The clonotype was recovered from a female donor older than 55 with stage I lung adenocarcinoma. The CDR3 DNA sequence: TGTGCCAGCAGCCCCGACAGTCGTTTTGGAAACACCATATATTTT. This encodes CASSPDSRFGNTIYF.